Below, 5 T cell receptor beta chains from the same sample are listed, as sequenced in a study of human T cells and chemical hapten exposure. Stated time point: pre-sensitization, week 0. Treatment given: therapeutic diphenylcyclopropenone sensitization with weekly scalp DPC. TCRdb itself ran the RACE reads through MiXCR, one entry per CDR3 protein. The sample carries 60,000 to 80,000 distinct CDR3 sequences, roughly 6.7% recorded once. The material sequenced was whole blood, taken in connection with sensitization to the hapten diphenylcyclopropenone (DPC). Receptors originate from a woman aged 25 to 39 with alopecia areata. Some clones in this sample may be carry-over from other donors' samples.

This clonotype was counted many times. The rearrangement links TRBV29-1 to TRBJ1-4; D is uncertain. CDR1 and CDR2 (germline): SQVTM, ANQGSEA. V was pared by 5 bases and J by 8 bases, with 15 bases between. The CDR3 length is 13 residues. Here the CDR3 DNA reads TGCAGCGTTCAATTCCAGGTGTCGGAAAAACTGTTTTTT. Translation: CSVQFQVSEKLFF. The complete variable domain, with remaining parts taken from reference TRBV29-1 and TRBJ1-4, reads SAVISQKPSRDICQRGTSLTIQCQVDSQVTMMFWYRQQPGQSLTLIATANQGSEATYESGFVIDKFPISRPNLTFSTLTVSNMSPEDSSIYLCSVQFQVSEKLFFGSGTQLSVL.

This clonotype was counted at least ten times. V usage is TRBV7-9 and J usage is TRBJ1-5; no clear D. Germline V gives CDR1 SEHNR, CDR2 FQNEAQ (reference sequence). V gave up 0 bases and J gave up 3 bases, with 6 bases separating them. The CDR3 covers 14 residues. CDR3 in DNA: TGTGCCAGCAGCTTAGCAGGGTACAATCAGCCCCAGCATTTT. Protein sequence: CASSLAGYNQPQHF.

This chain connects TRBV4-2 to TRBJ1-6; the D gene is possibly TRBD1 (5 bases). The CDR3 totals 16 residues. CDR1 is LGHNA and CDR2 is YNFKEQ in the germline V gene. V lost 0 bases to trimming and J lost 8 bases, with 14 bases between them. CDR3 nucleotides: TGTGCCAGCAGCCAAGATAGAAGGGGTACTTATTCACCCCTCCACTTT. It encodes CASSQDRRGTYSPLHF.

The chain joins TRBV7-3 to TRBJ1-2, with TRBD1 matching over 8 bases. Unmatched junction bases numbered 6, after V lost 4 bases and J lost 8 bases. Germline V CDR1 and CDR2: SGHTA, FQGTGA. The CDR3 is 13 residues long. CDR3 nucleotides: TGTGCCAGCAGCTCGCAGGGGGCGGAAGGCTACACCTTC. Translating it yields CASSSQGAEGYTF.

This clonotype was found many times. V is TRBV20-1 and J is TRBJ2-2; a weak D match, TRBD1 (6 bases). Trimming removed 4 bases at V and 3 bases at J, with 12 bases between. CDR3 length: 14 amino acids. Germline-derived CDR1 and CDR2 are DFQATT and SNEGSKA (reference sequence). The CDR3 DNA sequence: TGCAGTGCTACCGGACAGCCCTACACCGGGGAGCTGTTTTTT. Translation: CSATGQPYTGELFF.